This entry lists 24 T cell receptor beta chains sequenced from one sample in a study of neurological immune-mediated disorders. TCRdb reprocessed the 5' RACE reads via MiXCR and lists one record per CDR3 protein. Here the sample spans 25,000 to 35,000 distinct CDR3 sequences, more than 14% being singletons. The specimen was PBMCs. The receptors come from a man between 65 and 85 years old in good health.

Ten or more counts support this clonotype. The V and J genes are TRBV7-2 and TRBJ1-6, with D perhaps matching TRBD1 (5 bases). Germline CDR1 and CDR2: SGHTA and FQGNSA. Trimming removed 1 base at V and 10 bases at J, with 11 bases between. This CDR3 is built from 14 residues. CDR3 region: CASSLVGAESPLHF. In nucleotides, the CDR3 is TGTGCCAGCAGCTTAGTAGGGGCGGAATCACCCCTCCACTTT.

At least ten counts were recorded for this clonotype. V is TRBV7-2 and J is TRBJ1-2; 7 bases match TRBD1. Looked up from germline, CDR1 is SGHTA and CDR2 is FQGNSA. The ends lost 2 bases at V and 8 bases at J; junction bases unmatched: 11. CDR3 size: 15 residues. Here the CDR3 reads CASSLYQGVYKGYTF. CDR3 nucleotides: TGTGCCAGCAGCTTATACCAGGGGGTATACAAAGGCTACACCTTC.

In this sample, this clonotype turned up many times. The rearrangement joins TRBV7-9 to TRBJ2-2; perhaps TRBD2 as D (5 bases). The CDR3 contains 15 residues. V was cut by 5 bases and J by 7 bases, with 17 bases left in between. Germline CDR1 is SEHNR and CDR2 is FQNEAQ (reference sequence). This CDR3 is CASSRAGGRDGELFF. In DNA form, the CDR3 reads TGTGCCAGCAGCAGGGCAGGAGGACGAGACGGGGAGCTGTTTTTT.

This clonotype is deemed medium-sized. The V call is TRBV5-1, the J call TRBJ2-2, with D possibly matching TRBD1 (6 bases). The germline V gene encodes CDR1 SGHRS and CDR2 YFSETQ. Deletions cut 0 bases from V and 4 bases from J, with 10 bases between. The CDR3 loop spans 15 amino acids. The CDR3 bases are TGCGCCAGCAGCTTGGTGGACAGTTTCACCGGGGAGCTGTTTTTT. Its protein product is CASSLVDSFTGELFF.

At least ten counts were recorded for this clonotype. The chain links TRBV11-1 to TRBJ2-2; no clear D. Looked up from germline, CDR1 is SGHAT and CDR2 is FQDESV (reference sequence). Trimming took off 5 bases at V and 6 bases at J, with 4 bases between the two ends. This CDR3 spans 11 amino acids. CDR3 DNA sequence: TGTGCCAGCAGCCGCGCCGGGGAGCTGTTTTTT. This translates into CASSRAGELFF.

This clonotype was counted only a few times. The chain uses TRBV18 and TRBJ2-5; D is perhaps TRBD1 (6 bases). Trimming cost V 4 bases and J 2 bases, with 11 bases left between them. There are 14 residues in the CDR3. Germline CDR1 and CDR2: KGHSH and LQKENI. The CDR3 DNA follows: TGTGCCAGCTCACGGGACAACCTACAAGAGACCCAGTACTTC. This sequence encodes CASSRDNLQETQYF.

This clonotype was detected only once. The genes are TRBV7-3 and TRBJ2-1; 11 bases fit TRBD2. Per germline, CDR1 SGHTA and CDR2 FQGTGA. With V trimmed by 5 bases and J by 7 bases, 7 bases remained unmatched. This CDR3 region has 15 residues. The CDR3 loop reads CASSRSGGADNEQFF. The CDR3 bases are TGTGCCAGCAGCCGTAGCGGGGGGGCCGATAATGAGCAGTTCTTC.

This clonotype was detected ten times or more. The chain employs TRBV20-1 and TRBJ1-1; D is unclear. CDR1 is DFQATT and CDR2 is SNEGSKA in the germline V gene (reference sequence). V lost 3 bases and J 4 bases, leaving 12 bases between the germline ends. The CDR3 has 13 residues. In nucleotides, the CDR3 is TGCAGTGCTAGCCCGGGTATAGGCACTGAAGCTTTCTTT. It encodes CSASPGIGTEAFF.

This clonotype occurred many times. The chain has TRBV5-1 and TRBJ2-2; D is tentatively TRBD1 or TRBD2 (5 bases each). CDR1 SGHRS and CDR2 YFSETQ come from the germline V gene. The CDR3 runs 12 residues. V gave up 3 bases and J gave up 7 bases, with 7 bases separating them. CDR3 DNA sequence: TGCGCCAGCAGCTGGGACGTCGGGGAGCTGTTTTTT. Its protein product is CASSWDVGELFF.

There are many counts of this clonotype. The chain employs TRBV5-1 and TRBJ1-1; no reliable D call. With 0 bases removed from V and 7 bases from J, the gap between germline ends came to 10 bases. Per the germline V gene, CDR1 is SGHRS and CDR2 is YFSETQ. The CDR3 is 13 residues long. CDR3 residues: CASSLARGDEAFF. CDR3 sequence (DNA): TGCGCCAGCAGCTTGGCCCGGGGAGATGAAGCTTTCTTT.

This clonotype was picked up many times. The chain uses TRBV29-1 and TRBJ1-1; no clear D gene. This CDR3 is 14 amino acids long. CDR1 is SQVTM and CDR2 is ANQGSEA in the germline V gene. The V end lost 0 bases, the J end lost 0 bases, and 8 bases lay between the germline ends. For the CDR3, the DNA is TGCAGCGTTGAAGATTGGGCTTTGAACACTGAAGCTTTCTTT. Encoded protein: CSVEDWALNTEAFF.

Notes on this clonotype: One end of the junction is discordant with germline, which a read error may explain. The chain recombines TRBV15 with TRBJ2-6; 8 bases match TRBD1. Germline CDR1 is LNHNV and CDR2 is YYDKDF (reference sequence). CDR3 length: 17 amino acids. The CDR3 loop is CVTSLRDRHSGANVLTF. In DNA, the CDR3 is TGTGTCACCAGCCTCAGGGACAGGCACTCTGGGGCCAACGTCCTGACTTTC. Filled out from reference TRBV15 and TRBJ2-6, the complete variable domain reads DAMVIQNPRYQVTQFGKPVTLSCSQTLNHNVMYWYQQKSSQAPKLLFHYYDKDFNNEADTPDNFQSRRPNTSFCFLDIRSPGLGDTAMYLCVTSLRDRHSGANVLTFGAGSRLTVL.

Points on this clonotype: At one end, the junction sequence differs from germline, possibly due to a read error. The genes are TRBV15 and TRBJ2-4; tentative D call: TRBD2 (7 bases). This CDR3 is built from 17 residues. Germline CDR1 and CDR2: LNHNV and YYDKDF (reference sequence). The CDR3 region is CTTSRGTGGETKNIQYF. The DNA of the CDR3 is TGTACCACCAGCAGAGGGACGGGGGGCGAGACCAAAAACATTCAGTACTTC.

This clonotype came up many times. The chain employs TRBV7-2 and TRBJ2-5, with 7 bases lining up with TRBD1. Germline loops: CDR1 SGHTA, CDR2 FQGNSA. CDR3 length equals 17 residues. V trimming: 5 bases; J trimming: 4 bases; junction bases outside the gene matches: 16. The CDR3 region has the DNA TGTGCCAGCAGCGGCCTGGGACAGCCCGGGGTTAGAGAGACCCAGTACTTC. It yields the protein CASSGLGQPGVRETQYF.

This clonotype has a count of ten or more. The chain carries TRBV12-3 or TRBV12-4 and TRBJ2-4, with D perhaps given as TRBD1 or TRBD2 (6 bases each). The germline V and J ends were trimmed by 4 bases and 15 bases, with 22 bases remaining between them. The CDR3 runs 14 residues. The CDR3 sequence is CASSSPGARSVAYF. Here the CDR3 DNA reads TGTGCCAGCAGTTCTCCGGGGGCCCGAAGCGTTGCGTACTTC.

This sequence joins TRBV20-1 and TRBJ2-7, with TRBD2 as a possible D gene (5 bases). V shed 3 bases and J shed 5 bases, with 17 bases lying between them. The CDR3 extends over 14 amino acids. Germline values: CDR1 DFQATT, CDR2 SNEGSKA (reference sequence). In DNA form, the CDR3 reads TGCAGTGCTAGCGGGTGGGGTGGGAGCGACGAGCAGTACTTC. Translation: CSASGWGGSDEQYF.

By its share, this clonotype is medium-sized. The V call is TRBV12-3 or TRBV12-4, the J call TRBJ1-6; D is undetermined. CDR3 length equals 14 residues. The V end lost 1 base, the J end lost 6 bases, and 7 bases lay between the germline ends. CDR3 in amino acids: CASSLDGFNSPLHF. The CDR3, as DNA: TGTGCCAGCAGTTTAGACGGATTTAATTCACCCCTCCACTTT.

This clonotype was detected ten times or more. This could be a read error, since a much larger clone is one nucleotide away. The rearrangement links TRBV29-1 to TRBJ2-1, with D possibly being TRBD2 (6 bases). The CDR3 runs 15 residues. Trimming took off 4 bases at V and 2 bases at J, with 15 bases between the two ends. CDR1 and CDR2 (germline): SQVTM, ANQGSEA. CDR3 bases: TGCAGCGTTGGGGGGGTGACACCGACCTACAATGAGCAGTTCTTC. Its protein is CSVGGVTPTYNEQFF.

This clonotype was found many times. The chain employs TRBV9 and TRBJ2-7; the D gene is possibly TRBD1 (6 bases). Germline V gene sequence: CDR1 SGDLS, CDR2 YYNGEE. Trimming took 3 bases from V and 3 from J, leaving 13 bases between them. CDR3 size: 14 residues. In nucleotides, the CDR3 is TGTGCCAGCAGCGCAGAACCGGACAGCTACGAGCAGTACTTC. Translated, it gives CASSAEPDSYEQYF.

This clonotype was seen many times. The chain is built from TRBV6-2 or TRBV6-3 and TRBJ1-5; TRBD1 is a possible D gene (5 bases). This CDR3 has 14 residues. Germline V gene sequence: CDR1 MNHEY, CDR2 SVGEGT. The ends were cut back, 7 bases at V and 6 bases at J, with 16 bases in the middle. CDR3 in DNA: TGTGCCAGCACGCCGGGACTAGAAACTCAGCCCCAGCATTTT. Encoded protein: CASTPGLETQPQHF.

The J gene is TRBJ1-1, the V gene TRBV7-2; D possibly corresponds to TRBD1 (6 bases). The CDR3 covers 14 residues. V shed 5 bases and J shed 4 bases, with 14 bases lying between them. In germline, CDR1 is SGHTA, CDR2 FQGNSA. The CDR3 reads CASSTRGFGTEAFF. The CDR3 nucleotides read TGTGCCAGCAGCACCAGGGGTTTCGGCACTGAAGCTTTCTTT.

The table lists this clonotype with many counts. The chain combines TRBV7-4 with TRBJ2-3; 7 nucleotides agree with TRBD2. Trimming removed 5 bases from V and 2 bases from J; junction bases left unmatched: 13. Germline assignment: CDR1 SGHVT and CDR2 SQSDAQ. The CDR3 is 17 amino acids. CDR3 DNA: TGTGCCAGCAGCACCTATGAGACGGGGGGATTCACAGATACGCAGTATTTT. Translated: CASSTYETGGFTDTQYF.

This clonotype was detected many times. V and J are TRBV20-1 and TRBJ2-3; 10 nucleotides align to TRBD1. The trim removed 2 bases at V and 0 bases at J, leaving 5 bases unmatched. The CDR3 is made up of 16 amino acids. Per the germline V gene, CDR1 is DFQATT and CDR2 is SNEGSKA (reference sequence). CDR3: CSARPGTGVSTDTQYF. The CDR3 DNA sequence: TGCAGTGCTAGACCCGGGACAGGGGTCAGCACAGATACGCAGTATTTT.

This clonotype was seen a handful of times. The chain recombines TRBV5-5 with TRBJ1-1; 8 nucleotides line up with TRBD1. Germline CDR1 reads SGHKS; CDR2 reads YYEKEE (reference sequence). The trim removed 4 bases at V and 4 bases at J, leaving 6 bases unmatched. The CDR3 extends over 14 amino acids. CDR3 amino acids: CASSRGQGTTEAFF. The CDR3 bases are TGTGCCAGCAGCCGAGGACAGGGAACCACTGAAGCTTTCTTT.